These 30 T cell receptor beta chains were all obtained from the same sample, sequenced in a study of Ad26.COV2.S vaccination and SARS-CoV-2 variants. This sample's treatment: about 20 received Ad26.COV2.S at low or high dose, single or two shots; a few received placebo; per-sample allocation not given. Sampling was done on day 63 after the first vaccine or placebo injection. Sequencing used immunoSEQ multiplex PCR; TCRdb keeps in-frame clones, though not all of them. The table records about 680,000 clones, 70% to 90% of them present only once. The sequences come from peripheral blood, collected in a trial of Ad26.COV2.S vaccine versus placebo. The receptor source for this set is a person between 18 and 60 years old who received the Ad26.COV2.S COVID-19 vaccine or a placebo.

V is TRBV11-3 and J is TRBJ2-7; 7 positions agree with TRBD2. CDR1 and CDR2 (germline): SGHNT, YENEEA. V shed 5 bases and J 4 bases; nucleotides not matched to a gene: 8. The CDR3 spans 14 residues. The CDR3 sequence: CASSPTSATYEQYF. Written as DNA, the CDR3 is TGTGCCAGCAGCCCTACTAGCGCAACTTACGAGCAGTACTTC.

The CDR3 is CASSQEGTSAGETQYF. The CDR3 nucleotides read TGTGCCAGCAGCCAAGAGGGGACTTCGGCTGGAGAGACCCAGTACTTC. The V call is TRBV4-2, the J call TRBJ2-5; possible D gene TRBD2, 6 bases. With 0 bases removed from V and 4 bases from J, the gap between germline ends came to 15 bases. Germline CDR1 and CDR2: LGHNA and YNFKEQ. The CDR3 spans 16 residues.

The chain recombines TRBV6-2 or TRBV6-3 with TRBJ2-7; D is possibly TRBD1 or TRBD2 (6 bases each). In germline, CDR1 is MNHEY, CDR2 SVGEGT. The CDR3 is made up of 17 amino acids. V dropped 2 bases and J dropped 3 bases, with 20 bases sitting between them. In DNA, the CDR3 is TGTGCCAGCAGTTACAGGTCGGGGGCAGGGACCCACTACGAGCAGTACTTC. Translation: CASSYRSGAGTHYEQYF.

This clone has only one observation. The chain has TRBV12-3 or TRBV12-4 and TRBJ2-7; tentative D call: TRBD1 (5 bases). The CDR3 runs 13 residues. Trimming removed 4 bases at V and 0 bases at J, with 7 bases between. Written as DNA, the CDR3 is TGTGCCAGCAGTTCAGGGTTCTCCTACGAGCAGTACTTC. Amino acid sequence: CASSSGFSYEQYF.

The chain uses TRBV5-6 and TRBJ2-7, with D tentatively TRBD1 or TRBD2 (5 bases each). V was shortened by 0 bases and J by 6 bases, with 10 bases between the two germline ends. The V gene's germline CDR1 is SGHDT and CDR2 YYEEEE. The CDR3 length is 13 residues. CDR3 loop: CASSLEGDPEQYF. In DNA, the CDR3 is TGTGCCAGCAGCTTGGAAGGGGACCCCGAGCAGTACTTC.

The rearrangement links TRBV5-4 to TRBJ2-7; D possibly matches TRBD1 or TRBD2 (6 bases each). CDR3 length: 16 residues. Germline CDR1 SGHNT, CDR2 YYREEE (reference sequence). V was trimmed by 4 bases and J by 6 bases, leaving 23 bases between them. This CDR3 reads CASSPAGGLPVGEQYF. The CDR3 DNA sequence: TGTGCCAGCAGCCCGGCCGGGGGCCTCCCTGTAGGCGAGCAGTACTTC.

This clone came up once. V is TRBV6-2 or TRBV6-3 and J is TRBJ1-5; 7 bases agree with TRBD1. This CDR3 contains 18 residues. The trim removed 0 bases at V and 0 bases at J, leaving 8 bases unmatched. Germline CDR1 is MNHEY and CDR2 is SVGEGT. The CDR3 sequence: CASSYSGQMGYSNQPQHF. The CDR3 coding sequence is TGTGCCAGCAGTTACTCGGGACAGATGGGATATAGCAATCAGCCCCAGCATTTT.

The chain joins TRBV3-1 (or the pseudogene TRBV3-2) to TRBJ1-3, with 8 positions matching TRBD1. Germline assignment: CDR1 LGHDT and CDR2 YNNKEL (reference sequence). Losses at the gene ends were 3 bases for V and 8 bases for J; bases not matched to a gene: 3. The CDR3 is 13 residues long. The chain's CDR3 is CASSHQGADTIYF. The CDR3 coding sequence is TGTGCCAGCAGCCACCAGGGGGCGGACACCATATATTTT.

V usage is TRBV7-2 and J usage is TRBJ1-1; the D is unclear. The germline V gene has CDR1 SGHTA and CDR2 FQGNSA. The CDR3 consists of 12 residues. The V and J ends lost 5 bases and 0 bases respectively, with 4 bases between them. CDR3 DNA: TGTGCCAGCAGCCACATGAACACTGAAGCTTTCTTT. Translation gives CASSHMNTEAFF.

The chain carries TRBV7-9 and TRBJ2-2; 9 bases are shared with TRBD2. CDR3 length equals 18 residues. V lost 7 bases and J lost 1; bases outside the gene matches: 13. Germline loops: CDR1 SEHNR, CDR2 FQNEAQ (reference sequence). CDR3 DNA sequence: TGTGCCAGCACAACCAGACTAGCGGCGACGAGGAACACCGGGGAGCTGTTTTTT. Translated: CASTTRLAATRNTGELFF.

This clone occurred a few times. V and J are TRBV19 and TRBJ2-7; 13 nucleotides agree with TRBD2. CDR1 is LNHDA, CDR2 SQIVND, per germline (reference sequence). The junction had 5 bases not matched to a gene; V was cut back by 6 bases and J by 3 bases. The CDR3 length is 15 residues. Here the CDR3 reads CASRPGLAGVYEQYF. In DNA, the CDR3 is TGTGCCAGTAGACCCGGACTAGCGGGAGTCTACGAGCAGTACTTC.

This chain uses TRBV7-9 with TRBJ1-4; 8 bases line up with TRBD1. Germline V lookup: CDR1 SEHNR, CDR2 FQNEAQ (reference sequence). The CDR3 runs to 14 residues. J gave up 8 bases and V 2 bases, and 4 bases lay outside the gene matches. The CDR3 coding sequence is TGTGCCAGCAGCTTACAACAGGGGGGAGAAAAACTGTTTTTT. Translated, it gives CASSLQQGGEKLFF.

The count of this clone is one. V usage is TRBV7-9 and J usage is TRBJ2-7; D might be TRBD1 (6 bases). The CDR3 extends over 14 amino acids. CDR1 is SEHNR and CDR2 is FQNEAQ in the germline V gene (reference sequence). Deletions cut 3 bases from V and 3 bases from J, with 12 bases between. The CDR3 nucleotides are TGTGCCAGCAGCTTTGTTAACAGGGACTACGAGCAGTACTTC. It encodes CASSFVNRDYEQYF.

J is TRBJ2-1 and V is TRBV6-5, with D perhaps matching TRBD2 (5 bases). CDR1 is MNHEY, CDR2 SVGAGI, per germline. V shed 6 bases and J shed 3 bases, with 15 bases lying between them. This CDR3 region has 15 residues. The CDR3 here is CASRRAVNFYNEQFF. CDR3 DNA sequence: TGTGCCAGCAGGAGGGCAGTAAACTTCTACAATGAGCAGTTCTTC.

The chain carries TRBV5-1 and TRBJ2-1; 7 positions agree with TRBD2. Trimming removed 0 bases from V and 1 base from J; junction bases left unmatched: 1. The CDR3 contains 15 residues. The germline gives CDR1 SGHRS, CDR2 YFSETQ. In DNA, the CDR3 is TGCGCCAGCAGCTTGGGAGCGGGGTCCTACAATGAGCAGTTCTTC. This gives the protein CASSLGAGSYNEQFF.

This sequence joins TRBV30 and TRBJ1-1, with D perhaps TRBD1 (5 bases). The germline CDR1 and CDR2 sequences are GTSNPN and SVGIG (reference sequence). The CDR3 is 13 amino acids. Trimming removed 2 bases from V and 1 base from J, with 8 bases in between. The chain's CDR3 is CAWSKTANTEAFF. CDR3 DNA sequence: TGTGCCTGGAGTAAGACAGCGAACACTGAAGCTTTCTTT.

This chain uses TRBV25-1 with TRBJ1-2, with a possible D match to TRBD1 (5 bases). Germline V gene data show CDR1 as MGHDK and CDR2 as SYGVNS. V lost 8 bases and J lost 7, with 20 bases in between. The CDR3 is 14 residues long. The CDR3 region has the DNA TGTGCCAGCCGGGACGCGGCCGAGTCCCGTGGCTACACCTTC. This encodes CASRDAAESRGYTF.

V gene TRBV11-2 combines with J gene TRBJ1-6; tentative D call: TRBD1 (5 bases). In germline, CDR1 is SGHAT, CDR2 FQNNGV. Between the trimmed V and J ends, which lost 6 bases and 0 bases, there was a span of 15 bases. The CDR3 consists of 17 residues. CDR3 amino acids: CASSPRGMGSYNSPLHF. The CDR3 DNA follows: TGTGCCAGCAGTCCGAGGGGAATGGGCTCCTATAATTCACCCCTCCACTTT.

The J gene is TRBJ2-3, the V gene TRBV29-1, with TRBD2 matching 7 bases. CDR1 SQVTM and CDR2 ANQGSEA come from the germline V gene. V lost 7 bases to trimming and J lost 3 bases; unmatched junction nucleotides: 10. The CDR3 runs to 14 residues. DNA of the CDR3: TGCAGCGGGCTAGCGGCTTTAGGGACAGATACGCAGTATTTT. Encoded protein: CSGLAALGTDTQYF.

The V call is TRBV10-3, the J call TRBJ2-7; TRBD1 agrees at 8 bases. The V gene's germline CDR1 is ENHRY and CDR2 SYGVKD. The junction had 9 bases not matched to a gene; V was cut back by 2 bases and J by 6 bases. The CDR3 loop spans 15 amino acids. The CDR3 sequence: CAISEEQGVVSEQYF. Written as DNA, the CDR3 is TGTGCCATCAGTGAGGAACAGGGGGTAGTGAGCGAGCAGTACTTC.

The V gene is TRBV4-2, the J gene TRBJ2-7; D gene unclear. V lost 1 base and J 0 bases, leaving 10 bases between the germline ends. The CDR3 is 15 residues long. Germline V CDR1 and CDR2: LGHNA, YNFKEQ. In DNA, the CDR3 is TGTGCCAGCAGCCAAGGGACGACGGTCTCCTACGAGCAGTACTTC. Its translation is CASSQGTTVSYEQYF.

The V and J genes are TRBV6-2 or TRBV6-3 and TRBJ1-1; D gene unclear. The CDR3 loop spans 13 amino acids. Deletions cut 2 bases from V and 0 bases from J, with 4 bases between. CDR1 is MNHEY and CDR2 is SVGEGT in the germline V gene. Here the CDR3 reads CASSYELNTEAFF. For the CDR3, the DNA is TGTGCCAGCAGTTACGAATTGAACACTGAAGCTTTCTTT.

V gene TRBV6-6 combines with J gene TRBJ1-2; D is ambiguous. Trimming pared 2 bases from V and 1 base from J, leaving 14 bases between. The CDR3 extends over 16 amino acids. The germline V gene encodes CDR1 MNHNY and CDR2 SVGAGI (reference sequence). DNA of the CDR3: TGTGCCAGCAGTTACCCCCGCGACCGGAATAACTATGGCTACACCTTC. As protein: CASSYPRDRNNYGYTF.

This clone was found once. This chain uses TRBV12-5 with TRBJ2-7, with D tentatively TRBD1 (6 bases). CDR1 LGHNT and CDR2 FRNRAP come from the germline V gene. The CDR3 runs 14 residues. The ends were cut back, 0 bases at V and 7 bases at J, with 13 bases in the middle. The CDR3 DNA reads as TGTGCTAGTGGTTTGGTCAGGGGAGATGGGGAGCAGTACTTC. Translated, it gives CASGLVRGDGEQYF.

The V and J genes are TRBV4-1 and TRBJ2-7; a weak D match, TRBD1 (7 bases). V lost 1 base to trimming and J lost 3 bases, with 16 bases between them. This CDR3 is 16 amino acids long. Germline CDR1 MGHRA, CDR2 YSYEKL. This chain's CDR3 is CASSQVGGGRSYEQYF. CDR3 DNA: TGCGCCAGCAGCCAAGTAGGAGGGGGCAGAAGCTACGAGCAGTACTTC.

V and J are TRBV10-1 and TRBJ2-7; unclear D gene. In germline, CDR1 is WNHNN, CDR2 SYGVQD (reference sequence). The CDR3 runs to 13 residues. V was cut by 4 bases and J by 2 bases, with 9 bases left in between. As DNA, the CDR3 is TGCGCCAGCAGTGCTGGGGTTACCTACGAGCAGTACTTC. As protein: CASSAGVTYEQYF.

The rearrangement links TRBV7-2 to TRBJ2-7, with TRBD1 identical over 8 bases. V lost 3 bases to trimming and J lost 5 bases; unmatched junction nucleotides: 6. Germline loops: CDR1 SGHTA, CDR2 FQGNSA. CDR3 length: 14 amino acids. CDR3 region: CASSFRTGRDEQYF. The CDR3 DNA follows: TGTGCCAGCAGCTTTAGGACAGGGCGCGACGAGCAGTACTTC.

The CDR3: CATSDRHQPQHF. In DNA, the CDR3 is TGTGCCACTAGCGACAGGCATCAGCCCCAGCATTTT. This chain links TRBV12-3 or TRBV12-4 with TRBJ1-5; maybe TRBD1 (6 bases). The CDR3 sequence is 12 residues long. V dropped 10 bases and J dropped 5 bases, with 12 bases sitting between them.

This clone has a handful of counts. This chain connects TRBV4-2 to TRBJ1-2, with 8 positions matching TRBD1. J was trimmed by 6 bases and V by 3 bases; bases with no gene match: 6. CDR1 is LGHNA, CDR2 YNFKEQ, per germline. CDR3 length: 14 amino acids. The CDR3 loop is CASSQADRVNGYTF. CDR3 DNA: TGTGCCAGCAGCCAGGCGGACAGGGTGAATGGCTACACCTTC.

The chain employs TRBV3-1 (or the pseudogene TRBV3-2) and TRBJ2-2; D unclear. V lost 3 bases to trimming and J lost 0 bases, with 8 bases between them. The germline V gene encodes CDR1 LGHDT and CDR2 YNNKEL (reference sequence). This CDR3 has 15 residues. The CDR3 region has the DNA TGTGCCAGCAGCCAGGGTCTGCCGAACACCGGGGAGCTGTTTTTT. Translated, it gives CASSQGLPNTGELFF.